Below are 8 T cell receptor beta chains sequenced from a single sample in a study of blood T cell repertoires in COVID-19. Sequencing was performed with immunoSEQ multiplex PCR; in TCRdb, only in-frame clones are kept and a portion is missing. Of 330,000 or so clones in the sample, about 90% are singletons; the top ten hold about 5%. Source material: PBMCs or T cells enriched from blood (not recorded which). Every receptor here comes from a man aged 30 to 39 who had recovered from COVID-19.

V and J are TRBV11-1 and TRBJ2-3, with 7 nucleotides matching TRBD2. Germline CDR1 reads SGHAT; CDR2 reads FQDESV (reference sequence). The CDR3 has 17 residues. V gave up 0 bases and J gave up 0 bases; unmatched junction bases: 6. CDR3 protein: CASSLAVGRGSTDTQYF. CDR3 sequence (DNA): TGTGCCAGCAGCTTAGCCGTGGGGAGGGGTAGCACAGATACGCAGTATTTT.

The chain employs TRBV11-2 and TRBJ2-1; TRBD1 aligns across 7 bases. After removal of 5 bases from V and 7 bases from J, the junction contained 5 bases not matched to a gene. Germline V gives CDR1 SGHAT, CDR2 FQNNGV. CDR3 size: 13 residues. CDR3 DNA: TGTGCCAGCAGCCTCGGGACAGTTAATGAGCAGTTCTTC. Residues: CASSLGTVNEQFF.

This chain uses TRBV12-3 or TRBV12-4 with TRBJ1-1; 7 nucleotides align to TRBD1. J gave up 11 bases and V 6 bases, and 12 bases lay outside the gene matches. This CDR3 comprises 13 residues. The DNA for the CDR3 is TGTGCCAGCAGAACTACAGGGGACTCAGGGGCTTTCTTT. Its translation: CASRTTGDSGAFF.

The chain employs TRBV13 and TRBJ2-5; perhaps TRBD1 as D (5 bases). V was clipped by 3 bases and J by 1 base, with 12 bases between them. Germline CDR1 reads PRHDT; CDR2 reads FYEKMQ (reference sequence). The CDR3 is 15 residues long. The CDR3 reads CASSFVSGSQETQYF. The CDR3 bases are TGTGCCAGCAGCTTTGTTTCAGGGTCCCAAGAGACCCAGTACTTC.

The chain has TRBV27 and TRBJ2-3, with 7 bases lining up with TRBD1. The CDR3 length is 16 residues. With V trimmed by 5 bases and J by 0 bases, 8 bases remained unmatched. Germline V gene lookup returns CDR1 MNHEY and CDR2 SMNVEV (reference sequence). Written as DNA, the CDR3 is TGTGCCAGCAGTCCGGGACAGAGCGCTAGCACAGATACGCAGTATTTT. It specifies CASSPGQSASTDTQYF.

V and J are TRBV2 and TRBJ1-2; D may be TRBD1 (5 bases). CDR1 and CDR2 from the germline V gene are SNHLY and FYNNEI. Trimming left V 3 bases short and J 2 bases short, with 13 bases between. This CDR3 spans 15 amino acids. The CDR3 loop is CASSESGQKNYGYTF. CDR3 coding DNA: TGTGCCAGCAGTGAGTCCGGACAAAAGAACTATGGCTACACCTTC.

The chain has TRBV5-4 and TRBJ2-3; 9 positions agree with TRBD2. This CDR3 is 17 amino acids long. V lost 3 bases and J lost 1; bases outside the gene matches: 9. Germline lookup yields CDR1 SGHNT and CDR2 YYREEE (reference sequence). CDR3 DNA sequence: TGTGCCAGCAGCTCGGGGGGGACTAGCCCTCGCACAGATACGCAGTATTTT. This sequence encodes CASSSGGTSPRTDTQYF.

The chain combines TRBV7-7 with TRBJ1-3, with a weak D call TRBD1 (5 bases). This CDR3 contains 17 residues. Germline V lookup: CDR1 SSHAT, CDR2 FNYEAQ (reference sequence). Trimming removed 1 base from V and 0 bases from J, with 13 bases in between. The CDR3 here is CASSLDRPGGSGNTIYF. The CDR3 nucleotides read TGTGCCAGCAGCTTAGACAGGCCGGGAGGCTCTGGAAACACCATATATTTT.